The clone carrying this T cell receptor beta chain appeared a few times. This entry comes from a study of blood T cell repertoires in COVID-19. Overall study context: Samples taken during acute and convalescent COVID-19 were collected in the United States, Italy and Spain. PBMCs, B-cell-depleted T cells, or T cells provided the cDNA or gDNA that made up the material.

Original data processing: Reference gene primer amplification yielded estimated nucleated cell counts. TCRdb keeps only in-frame clones here, not all; method: immunoSEQ multiplex PCR. That table gives V, J and clone size, and the DNA gave D and trimming. This table has some 240,000 clones, 85% to 90% appearing once. V lost 4 bases to trimming and J lost 0 bases, with 7 bases between them. This CDR3 spans 13 amino acids. CDR1 and CDR2 from the germline V gene are SGDLS and YYNGEE. V usage is TRBV9 and J usage is TRBJ1-1; no firm D call. This receptor was identified in a woman aged 40 to 50 who had recovered from COVID-19. The sequencing sample was made of peripheral blood. The CDR3 here is CASSSRLNTEAFF. The CDR3 nucleotides are TGTGCCAGCAGCTCTCGGTTGAACACTGAAGCTTTCTTT. The whole variable domain, filled in from reference TRBV9 and TRBJ1-1, reads DSGVTQTPKHLITATGQRVTLRCSPRSGDLSVYWYQQSLDQGLQFLIQYYNGEERAKGNILERFSAQQFPDLHSELNLSSLELGDSALYFCASSSRLNTEAFFGQGTRLTVV.